The clone carrying this TCR beta chain appeared a few times. Its antigen is unknown. The data belong to a study of cytomegalovirus exposure and HLA in healthy donors. Overall study findings and caveats: Later analysis identified 16,000 or so TCR beta sequences associated with HLA alleles, using a false discovery rate threshold of 0.05. Most observed TCR sequences were rare, whereas some public TCRs were detected in many donors.

PCR involved 60 Vbeta and 13 Jbeta primers. Repertoires were generated with immunoSEQ multiplex PCR, while TCRdb's copy carries only in-frame clones and drops some. The sample includes approximately 190,000 clones, around 64% seen only once; the top ten take about 2.5%. This CDR3 comprises 12 residues. Trimming removed 11 bases at V and 10 bases at J, with 20 bases between. In germline, CDR1 is LGHNA, CDR2 YNFKEQ. The chain has TRBV4-2 and TRBJ1-1; tentatively, D is TRBD1 (5 bases). The receptor was isolated from a man between 40 and 49 years old in good health and CMV-seropositive. The sequencing sample was made of PBMCs. This CDR3 is CAAGPGLAGAFF. The CDR3, as DNA: TGTGCCGCCGGGCCAGGGTTGGCCGGAGCTTTCTTT.